The 10 T cell receptor beta chains reported below all come from one sample, sequenced in a study of T cell responses to AZD1222 COVID-19 vaccine. Profiled with immunoSEQ multiplex PCR; TCRdb holds only in-frame clones, not every one. Among 190,000 or so clones, 70% to 90% were seen once, and the ten largest hold approximately 26%. Sample: peripheral blood, taken 28 days after the second AZD1222 dose. The receptors were sampled from an adult who received the AZD1222 COVID-19 vaccine.

The chain carries TRBV6-2 or TRBV6-3 and TRBJ2-7; no clear D. The germline V gene has CDR1 MNHEY and CDR2 SVGEGT. V lost 2 bases, J lost 0 bases, and 14 bases lay in between. The CDR3 is 16 amino acids. CDR3 in amino acids: CASSYTPRPSSYEQYF. The CDR3 nucleotides read TGTGCCAGCAGTTACACCCCAAGGCCGAGCTCCTACGAGCAGTACTTC.

This chain connects TRBV4-2 to TRBJ2-1; 11 bases line up with TRBD2. Losses at the gene ends were 3 bases for V and 4 bases for J; bases not matched to a gene: 8. Germline CDR1 LGHNA, CDR2 YNFKEQ. CDR3 length: 17 residues. The CDR3 nucleotides read TGTGCCAGCAGCCATTCCTCCGGGACTAGCGGATACAATGAGCAGTTCTTC. It codes for CASSHSSGTSGYNEQFF.

This clone has a handful of counts. The J gene is TRBJ2-2, the V gene TRBV29-1, with 13 bases fitting TRBD2. V dropped 5 bases and J dropped 6; count of bases not matched to a gene: 9. CDR1 is SQVTM, CDR2 ANQGSEA, per germline. There are 16 residues in the CDR3. The CDR3 reads CSVRRGTSGTSGELFF. The CDR3 nucleotides are TGCAGCGTTCGCCGGGGGACTAGCGGGACATCCGGGGAGCTGTTTTTT.

This chain joins TRBV6-5 and TRBJ2-7, with D perhaps given as TRBD1 or TRBD2 (5 bases each). The CDR3 is 12 amino acids. V lost 4 bases and J 6 bases, leaving 10 bases between the germline ends. CDR1 and CDR2 from the germline V gene are MNHEY and SVGAGI. DNA of the CDR3: TGTGCCAGCAGTTGGGACCCCTTCGAGCAGTACTTC. It codes for CASSWDPFEQYF.

The chain uses TRBV19 and TRBJ2-1; TRBD2 is a possible D gene (6 bases). The V end lost 7 bases, the J end lost 4 bases, and 29 bases lay between the germline ends. The CDR3 runs to 19 residues. Germline-derived CDR1 and CDR2 are LNHDA and SQIVND (reference sequence). Here the CDR3 DNA reads TGTGCCAGTAACCCCAGGAGGGTCGCGGTGTCGGCAAAGTACAATGAGCAGTTCTTC. This translates into CASNPRRVAVSAKYNEQFF.

This clone was observed a handful of times. V gene TRBV2 combines with J gene TRBJ1-6; tentatively, D is TRBD1 (5 bases). The V gene lost 0 bases and the J gene lost 13 bases, with 16 bases spanning the gap. The V gene's germline CDR1 is SNHLY and CDR2 FYNNEI. The length of the CDR3 is 15 residues. The CDR3 nucleotides are TGTGCCAGCAGTGAAGCTCTGGGACCGGAGAAGCCCCTCCACTTT. Residues: CASSEALGPEKPLHF.

The V and J genes are TRBV28 and TRBJ2-7; D is ambiguous. The CDR3 is made up of 15 amino acids. From germline, CDR1 is MDHEN and CDR2 SYDVKM. V was shortened by 4 bases and J by 4 bases, with 17 bases between the two germline ends. CDR3 in DNA: TGTGCCAGCAGTTCGGTAGGCGGATGGCCATACGAGCAGTACTTC. This gives the protein CASSSVGGWPYEQYF.

The gene calls are TRBV12-5 and TRBJ2-1; TRBD2 agrees at 11 bases. The CDR3 loop spans 19 amino acids. Germline lookup yields CDR1 LGHNT and CDR2 FRNRAP. After removal of 1 base from V and 0 bases from J, the junction contained 8 bases not matched to a gene. This chain's CDR3 is CASGLGPGTSGSSYNEQFF. The DNA of the CDR3 is TGTGCTAGTGGTTTGGGTCCCGGGACTAGCGGCAGCTCCTACAATGAGCAGTTCTTC.

The chain links TRBV15 to TRBJ2-2, with a possible D match to TRBD2 (6 bases). This CDR3 is 14 amino acids long. Germline CDR1 LNHNV, CDR2 YYDKDF (reference sequence). V was trimmed by 0 bases and J by 6 bases, leaving 8 bases between them. CDR3 residues: CATSRERGAGELFF. The CDR3 coding sequence is TGTGCCACCAGCAGAGAGCGGGGTGCCGGGGAGCTGTTTTTT.

CDR3 sequence reads: CASSQGQADEQYF. As DNA, the CDR3 is TGTGCCAGCAGCCAAGGGCAGGCAGACGAGCAGTACTTC. The V and J genes are TRBV4-2 and TRBJ2-7; D unresolved. The germline V gene has CDR1 LGHNA and CDR2 YNFKEQ. The V gene lost 1 base and the J gene lost 5 bases, with 9 bases spanning the gap. The CDR3 consists of 13 residues.